Below, 7 T cell receptor beta chains from the same sample are listed, as sequenced in a study of shared clonotypes between healthy human individuals. Here immunoSEQ multiplex PCR was the method, and the copy in TCRdb shows in-frame clones only, minus some. In the table there are roughly 2.2 million clones, roughly 92% of which are singletons. Sequenced material: naive CD4+ T cells from PBMCs. Subset indicated: CD45RA+ positively selected. Every receptor here comes from a man aged 18 to 30 in good health. Some clones in this sample may be carry-over from other donors' samples.

This clone was observed a single time. The identical CDR3 is also encoded by other nucleotide sequences in the sample. The chain combines TRBV7-2 with TRBJ2-5; 10 bases line up with TRBD2. This CDR3 spans 16 amino acids. Germline loops: CDR1 SGHTA, CDR2 FQGNSA. Germline trimming cut 1 base from V and 1 base from J; bases unmatched to any gene: 3. The CDR3 loop is CASSLGLAGAQETQYF. The DNA for the CDR3 is TGTGCCAGCAGCTTAGGTCTAGCGGGAGCCCAAGAGACCCAGTACTTC.

The V call is TRBV5-6, the J call TRBJ2-7; TRBD1 aligns across 12 bases. V lost 4 bases to trimming and J lost 6 bases; unmatched junction nucleotides: 11. From germline, CDR1 is SGHDT and CDR2 YYEEEE. The CDR3 is made up of 16 amino acids. This CDR3 reads CASSPNPGQGASEQYF. The CDR3 region has the DNA TGTGCCAGCAGCCCAAATCCGGGACAGGGGGCTAGCGAGCAGTACTTC.

The chain is built from TRBV9 and TRBJ2-5; D remains ambiguous. Germline values: CDR1 SGDLS, CDR2 YYNGEE. The CDR3 sequence is 13 residues long. V shed 4 bases and J shed 1 base, with 8 bases lying between them. In nucleotides, the CDR3 is TGTGCCAGCAGCCCCTTCCCCCAAGAGACCCAGTACTTC. Its protein is CASSPFPQETQYF.

The rearrangement uses TRBV6-6 and TRBJ2-1; TRBD2 aligns across 9 bases. Per the germline V gene, CDR1 is MNHNY and CDR2 is SVGAGI (reference sequence). Losses at the gene ends were 7 bases for V and 7 bases for J; bases not matched to a gene: 8. The CDR3 contains 14 residues. The CDR3 coding sequence is TGTGCCAGCATCAACGGGCTAGCGGGAAATGAGCAGTTCTTC. Protein product: CASINGLAGNEQFF.

The V and J genes are TRBV4-1 and TRBJ1-2, with unresolved D. The V end was cut by 0 bases, the J end by 4 bases, with 12 bases between. The CDR3 length is 15 residues. Per the germline V gene, CDR1 is MGHRA and CDR2 is YSYEKL. The CDR3 DNA reads TGCGCCAGCAGCCAAGATAGTAGGGCTGTCTATGGCTACACCTTC. It translates to CASSQDSRAVYGYTF.

A note on this clone: An end of the junction does not agree with germline; a read error may underlie this. V and J are TRBV7-3 and TRBJ1-6; 9 bases map to TRBD1. CDR1 and CDR2 from the germline V gene are SGHTA and FQGTGA. CDR3 length equals 15 residues. CDR3 in amino acids: CASSLVPGQGSALHF. As DNA, the CDR3 is TGTGCCAGCAGTTTAGTCCCGGGACAGGGTTCAGCCCTCCACTTT.

The chain employs TRBV5-1 and TRBJ1-5; TRBD1 aligns across 10 bases. The V segment lost 4 bases and the J segment 7 bases; nucleotides outside the gene matches: 5. The CDR3 covers 14 residues. The V gene's germline CDR1 is SGHRS and CDR2 YFSETQ. CDR3 sequence: CASSVTGGEQPQHF. CDR3 DNA: TGCGCCAGCAGCGTGACAGGGGGCGAACAGCCCCAGCATTTT.